This T cell receptor beta chain was sequenced during a study of T cells after yellow fever vaccination. Study background: Researchers used SMART-Seq v4 Ultra Low Input to prepare fractions that had low cell numbers.

Trimming removed 4 bases from V and 7 bases from J; junction bases left unmatched: 10. The CDR3 spans 15 residues. Germline V gene lookup returns CDR1 SGHRS and CDR2 YFSETQ. Study-wide results and limits: Most primary-vaccination clones reappeared after the booster (approximately 95% CD4, 85% to 90% CD8). It was a small share of clonotypes that appeared in both CD4 and CD8 compartments.

Concerning this clonotype itself: Its antigen remains unidentified.

Universal primer sites and UMIs were introduced during 5'RACE template-switching synthesis of TCR cDNA. One entry per CDR3 protein, called by TCRdb with MiXCR from the 5' RACE reads. The sample consists of a few hundred thousand distinct CDR3 sequences, approximately 3.9% of them appearing once. The TCR comes from a man aged 18 to 30 who received the YFV17D yellow fever vaccine. The specimen was PBMCs, collected 5 days after the yellow fever booster vaccination. The V and J genes are TRBV5-1 and TRBJ1-4, with TRBD1 matching over 7 bases. The CDR3 here is CASSRLQGRGEKLFF. Here the CDR3 DNA reads TGCGCCAGCAGCAGACTACAGGGGCGAGGTGAAAAACTGTTTTTT.